Listed below are T cell receptor beta chains from one sample, sequenced in a study of blood T cell repertoires in COVID-19. The repertoire was sequenced with immunoSEQ multiplex PCR; TCRdb's copy has only in-frame clones and lacks some. The sample holds 250,000 to 350,000 clones, 85% to 90% seen once. Sequenced: PBMCs or T cells enriched from blood (not recorded which). The receptors here all came from a woman between 18 and 30 years old with acute COVID-19. CDR3s include the opening cysteine and the closing phenylalanine or tryptophan.

TRBJ1-2	TRBV28	CASTPDRHANYGYTF
TRBJ1-2	TRBV30	CAWSVGGNSYGYTF
TRBJ1-4	TRBV6-5	CASRMDRGNEKLLF
TRBJ2-3	TRBV14	CASSQGLAIRVDTQYF
TRBJ2-3	TRBV5-6	CASSLLGASTDTQYF
TRBJ2-3	TRBV12-3/TRBV12-4	CAVRRGDTQYF
TRBJ1-6	TRBV5-1	CASSWNPGKWGYNSPLHF
TRBJ2-7	TRBV3-1/TRBV3-2	CASSQPGSVHYEQYF
TRBJ2-7	TRBV28	CASSPPTSGTQLEQYF
TRBJ1-1	TRBV29-1	CSVEAQARGRGAEAFF
TRBJ1-2	TRBV7-9	CASTSAGVDGYTF
TRBJ1-5	TRBV30	CAWRGQPTEPQHF
TRBJ1-1	TRBV30	CAWSVGGQGWDTEAFF
TRBJ1-2	TRBV2	CASSRQGAQDGYTF
TRBJ1-6	TRBV7-2	CASSPKDFPSSYNSPLHF
TRBJ2-7	TRBV11-2	CASSLSLYEQYF
TRBJ1-1	TRBV5-6	CASSGQGAYLRNTEAFF
TRBJ2-3	TRBV28	CASSLDRPTDTQYF
TRBJ2-7	TRBV28	CASSSNSGGSLSYEQYF
TRBJ2-7	TRBV2	CASSREQSYEQYF
TRBJ2-7	TRBV27	CASSPGGQGYEQYF